The 4 T cell receptor beta chains below were found in one sample sequenced in a study of Graves' ophthalmopathy and Graves' hyperthyroidism. The authors amplified TCR beta CDR3 regions from RNA transcripts. Second-round multiplex PCR followed a first-round RT-PCR using HTBI primers. A single record per CDR3 protein comes from TCRdb applying MiXCR to the multiplex PCR reads. The sample contains 40,000 to 50,000 distinct CDR3 sequences, less than 65% of which appear only once. The sample was peripheral blood. The source is an adult man with Graves' ophthalmopathy.

This chain joins TRBV19 and TRBJ1-1; no firm D call. Trimming removed 7 bases at V and 1 base at J, with 4 bases between. Germline V CDR1 and CDR2: LNHDA, SQIVND (reference sequence). This CDR3 comprises 11 residues. The CDR3 region is CASKGNTEAFF. Written as DNA, the CDR3 is TGTGCCAGTAAGGGGAACACTGAAGCTTTCTTT. The full variable domain, in which reference TRBV19 and TRBJ1-1 provide the parts outside the CDR3, is DGGITQSPKYLFRKEGQNVTLSCEQNLNHDAMYWYRQDPGQGLRLIYYSQIVNDFQKGDIAEGYSVSREKKESFPLTVTSAQKNPTAFYLCASKGNTEAFFGQGTRLTVV.

In its sample, this clonotype is medium-sized. This chain's CDR3 is CASSLNGQLSFNSPLHF. DNA for the CDR3: TGTGCCAGCAGTTTAAACGGACAGCTCTCTTTTAATTCACCCCTCCACTTT. The chain recombines TRBV2 with TRBJ1-6, with TRBD1 as a possible D gene (6 bases). This CDR3 region has 17 residues. V dropped 5 bases and J dropped 6 bases, with 20 bases sitting between them. Germline V lookup: CDR1 SNHLY, CDR2 FYNNEI.

This clonotype was counted ten times or more. This sequence joins TRBV13 and TRBJ1-6; D gene ambiguous. Trimming cost V 1 base and J 17 bases, with 15 bases left between them. The CDR3 sequence is 13 residues long. Germline assignment: CDR1 PRHDT and CDR2 FYEKMQ (reference sequence). CDR3 sequence reads: CASSLEGHQKVHF. DNA for the CDR3: TGTGCCAGCAGCTTAGAAGGGCACCAAAAGGTCCACTTT.

The chain is built from TRBV6-5 and TRBJ2-7; either TRBD1 or TRBD2 may fit D (6 bases each). Trimming removed 5 bases at V and 7 bases at J, with 18 bases between. The CDR3 extends over 14 amino acids. Germline loops: CDR1 MNHEY, CDR2 SVGAGI. The CDR3 DNA reads TGTGCCAGCAGTCCCGGGACACCGGAGGGGGAGCAGTACTTC. Encoded protein: CASSPGTPEGEQYF.